A single TCR beta chain is shown here with its context. Its matching antigen is unknown. iRepertoire HTBI primers and Arm-PCR of CDR3 regions built TCR beta libraries. TCRdb re-called the multiplex PCR reads with MiXCR, one entry per CDR3 protein. The sample consists of 600,000 to 850,000 distinct CDR3 sequences, about 32% of them appearing once. The data were taken from a study of regulatory T cells in long-lasting Graves disease. Study findings and constraints: TRBV28, TRBJ1-2 and TRBJ2-5 emerged as the favored segments in persistent disease.

Trimming took 3 bases from V and 1 from J, leaving 6 bases between them. This CDR3 comprises 12 residues. The germline gives CDR1 GTSNPN, CDR2 SVGIG (reference sequence). The time point denotes: persistent/refractory GD, antithyroid drugs over 5 years with positive TRAb. Preparation of the TCR library used RNA extracted from PBMCs. The clonotype comes from a female donor with Graves disease. The chain is built from TRBV30 and TRBJ1-1; D unclear. The sample was peripheral blood mononuclear cells (PBMCs), taken when the disease was refractory, from a patient treated with antithyroid drugs. CDR3 loop: CAWSRRNTEAFF. CDR3 DNA sequence: TGTGCCTGGAGCAGGAGGAACACTGAAGCTTTCTTT.